These T cell receptor beta chains were read from a single sample in a study of Ad26.COV2.S vaccination and SARS-CoV-2 variants. This table comes from immunoSEQ multiplex PCR, and its TCRdb copy is limited to in-frame clones, with some not included. The sample lists 320,000 or so clones; under 90% were seen once. Sequencing used peripheral blood, obtained in a trial of Ad26.COV2.S vaccine versus placebo. The receptors were gathered from a person between 18 and 59 years old who received the Ad26.COV2.S COVID-19 vaccine or a placebo. Both conserved end residues are part of each CDR3. A D gene is named only where the DNA matches it firmly. A row's size may be missing; if present it is once, few, many or a size class.

clone_size: NA; v_call: TRBV7-9; d_call: NA; j_call: TRBJ1-2; cdr3_aa: CASSRTESLYGYTF; cdr3_nt: TGTGCCAGCAGCCGGACAGAGAGCCTATATGGCTACACCTTC
clone_size: NA; v_call: TRBV19; d_call: NA; j_call: TRBJ1-1; cdr3_aa: CASSLGGRYTEAFF; cdr3_nt: TGTGCCAGTAGCCTCGGGGGTAGGTACACTGAAGCTTTCTTT
clone_size: NA; v_call: TRBV27; d_call: TRBD2; j_call: TRBJ2-1; cdr3_aa: CASRREGLTHEQFF; cdr3_nt: TGTGCCAGCAGGCGGGAGGGCCTTACCCATGAGCAGTTCTTC
clone_size: NA; v_call: TRBV5-1; d_call: NA; j_call: TRBJ2-3; cdr3_aa: CASSSTGTSTDTQYF; cdr3_nt: TGCGCCAGCAGCTCGACGGGGACAAGCACAGATACGCAGTATTTT
clone_size: NA; v_call: TRBV27; d_call: TRBD1; j_call: TRBJ1-2; cdr3_aa: CASTQGQGYGYTF; cdr3_nt: TGTGCCAGCACACAGGGACAGGGCTATGGCTACACCTTC
clone_size: NA; v_call: TRBV3-1/TRBV3-2; d_call: NA; j_call: TRBJ1-2; cdr3_aa: CASSHLGRKGYGYTF; cdr3_nt: TGTGCCAGCAGCCACCTCGGCCGCAAGGGATATGGCTACACCTTC
clone_size: NA; v_call: TRBV7-8; d_call: TRBD1; j_call: TRBJ1-1; cdr3_aa: CASSPRLDRGPEAFF; cdr3_nt: TGTGCCAGCAGCCCCAGGCTGGACAGGGGGCCTGAAGCTTTCTTT
clone_size: NA; v_call: TRBV19; d_call: TRBD1; j_call: TRBJ1-1; cdr3_aa: CASRAGTGDFAEAFF; cdr3_nt: TGTGCCAGTAGAGCCGGGACAGGGGATTTCGCTGAAGCTTTCTTT
clone_size: NA; v_call: TRBV7-2; d_call: TRBD2; j_call: TRBJ2-1; cdr3_aa: CASSFGLAGVNEQFF; cdr3_nt: TGTGCCAGCAGCTTTGGACTAGCGGGAGTCAATGAGCAGTTCTTC
clone_size: NA; v_call: TRBV13; d_call: TRBD2; j_call: TRBJ2-2; cdr3_aa: CASSQRLAGDHTGELFF; cdr3_nt: TGTGCCAGCAGCCAAAGGCTAGCGGGGGACCACACCGGGGAGCTGTTTTTT
clone_size: once; v_call: TRBV11-3; d_call: NA; j_call: TRBJ2-1; cdr3_aa: CASSQVPGSSDEQFF; cdr3_nt: TGTGCCAGCAGCCAAGTACCAGGAAGCAGCGATGAGCAGTTCTTC
clone_size: NA; v_call: TRBV6-1; d_call: TRBD2; j_call: TRBJ2-5; cdr3_aa: CASSEWAGGETQYF; cdr3_nt: TGTGCCAGCAGTGAATGGGCGGGAGGAGAGACCCAGTACTTC
clone_size: once; v_call: TRBV19; d_call: NA; j_call: TRBJ2-5; cdr3_aa: CASSIGNGLETQYF; cdr3_nt: TGTGCCAGTAGTATAGGAAACGGATTGGAGACCCAGTACTTC
clone_size: once; v_call: TRBV4-1; d_call: TRBD1; j_call: TRBJ1-1; cdr3_aa: CASSHGRDRGTEAFF; cdr3_nt: TGCGCCAGCAGCCATGGCCGGGACAGAGGAACTGAAGCTTTCTTT
clone_size: NA; v_call: TRBV19; d_call: TRBD2; j_call: TRBJ2-2; cdr3_aa: CASSKLAGVPGELFF; cdr3_nt: TGTGCCAGTAGTAAACTAGCGGGAGTCCCCGGGGAGCTGTTTTTT
clone_size: NA; v_call: TRBV12-5; d_call: NA; j_call: TRBJ1-1; cdr3_aa: CASGLVGGSTEAFF; cdr3_nt: TGTGCTAGTGGTTTGGTCGGTGGGAGCACTGAAGCTTTCTTT